These T cell receptor beta chains were read from a single sample in a study of identical twins. TCRdb fed the 5' RACE reads into MiXCR, producing one record per CDR3 protein. The top ten clones hold 12% of a sample with approximately 410,000 distinct CDR3 sequences, roughly 20% of them seen once. Sample: naive T cells sorted from blood. Every receptor here comes from a man aged 50-59 years in good health. Both conserved end residues are part of each CDR3. D genes are given only for firm matches. Rows give clone size only sometimes, using once, few, many, or a class for an expanded clone.

j_gene: TRBJ2-7
v_gene: TRBV6-2/TRBV6-3
abundance: NA
d_gene: NA
CDR3aa: CASSYTSSASYEQYF
CDR3nt: TGTGCCAGCAGTTATACATCTAGCGCCTCCTACGAGCAGTACTTC

j_gene: TRBJ2-7
v_gene: TRBV11-2
abundance: NA
d_gene: NA
CDR3aa: CASSLTDTELYEQYF
CDR3nt: TGTGCCAGCAGCTTAACGGACACGGAACTTTACGAGCAGTACTTC

j_gene: TRBJ1-5
v_gene: TRBV12-3/TRBV12-4
abundance: few
d_gene: TRBD1
CDR3aa: CASGDSKNQPQHF
CDR3nt: TGTGCCAGCGGGGACAGTAAAAATCAGCCCCAGCATTTT

j_gene: TRBJ2-7
v_gene: TRBV20-1
abundance: few
d_gene: NA
CDR3aa: CSARDTSFHEQYF
CDR3nt: TGCAGTGCTAGAGATACTAGTTTCCACGAGCAGTACTTC

j_gene: TRBJ2-1
v_gene: TRBV7-2
abundance: NA
d_gene: NA
CDR3aa: CASSLGLAPNNEQFF
CDR3nt: TGTGCCAGCAGCTTAGGATTAGCGCCAAACAATGAGCAGTTCTTC

j_gene: TRBJ2-2
v_gene: TRBV2
abundance: many
d_gene: NA
CDR3aa: CASSSQRHTNTGELFF
CDR3nt: TGTGCCAGCAGCTCACAACGCCATACGAACACCGGGGAGCTGTTTTTT

j_gene: TRBJ1-2
v_gene: TRBV20-1
abundance: NA
d_gene: NA
CDR3aa: CSARPGDDYGYTF
CDR3nt: TGCAGTGCCCGGCCCGGGGACGACTATGGCTACACCTTC

j_gene: TRBJ2-7
v_gene: TRBV29-1
abundance: NA
d_gene: TRBD2
CDR3aa: CSAVAGAYEQYF
CDR3nt: TGCAGCGCTGTTGCGGGAGCCTACGAGCAGTACTTC

j_gene: TRBJ2-1
v_gene: TRBV9
abundance: many
d_gene: NA
CDR3aa: CASSENRVSYNEQFF
CDR3nt: TGTGCCAGCAGCGAAAACAGGGTATCCTACAATGAGCAGTTCTTC

j_gene: TRBJ2-5
v_gene: TRBV5-1
abundance: NA
d_gene: NA
CDR3aa: CASSLAGPGQETQYF
CDR3nt: TGCGCCAGCAGCTTGGCCGGCCCGGGCCAAGAGACCCAGTACTTC

j_gene: TRBJ2-2
v_gene: TRBV6-2/TRBV6-3
abundance: few
d_gene: NA
CDR3aa: CASSSLVQDTGELFF
CDR3nt: TGTGCCAGCAGTTCGCTAGTACAGGACACCGGGGAGCTGTTTTTT

j_gene: TRBJ2-7
v_gene: TRBV5-6
abundance: NA
d_gene: TRBD2
CDR3aa: CASSLVRGRDLCEQYF
CDR3nt: TGTGCCAGCAGCTTGGTTCGCGGGAGGGACCTGTGCGAGCAGTACTTC

j_gene: TRBJ2-3
v_gene: TRBV20-1
abundance: NA
d_gene: TRBD2
CDR3aa: CSARVAGGTDTQYF
CDR3nt: TGCAGTGCTAGAGTAGCGGGTGGCACAGATACGCAGTATTTT

j_gene: TRBJ2-2
v_gene: TRBV27
abundance: few
d_gene: TRBD2
CDR3aa: CASSWGLAGDRRELFF
CDR3nt: TGTGCCAGCAGTTGGGGACTAGCGGGGGACCGGAGGGAGCTGTTTTTT

j_gene: TRBJ2-7
v_gene: TRBV20-1
abundance: few
d_gene: TRBD2
CDR3aa: CTAQPSGPYEQYF
CDR3nt: TGCACCGCCCAACCTAGCGGACCCTACGAGCAGTACTTC

j_gene: TRBJ2-3
v_gene: TRBV5-5
abundance: many
d_gene: TRBD2
CDR3aa: CASNIAGGTDTQYF
CDR3nt: TGTGCCAGCAACATAGCGGGAGGCACAGATACGCAGTATTTT

j_gene: TRBJ1-3
v_gene: TRBV4-1
abundance: NA
d_gene: NA
CDR3aa: CASSQGVGAIYF
CDR3nt: TGCGCCAGCAGCCAAGGGGTAGGGGCCATATATTTT

j_gene: TRBJ2-4
v_gene: TRBV15
abundance: few
d_gene: TRBD1
CDR3aa: CATSLGTVGAKNIQYF
CDR3nt: TGTGCCACCAGCCTCGGGACAGTGGGTGCCAAAAACATTCAGTACTTC

j_gene: TRBJ1-2
v_gene: TRBV24-1
abundance: few
d_gene: NA
CDR3aa: CATSDFGRAAGYTF
CDR3nt: TGTGCCACCAGTGATTTTGGCAGGGCGGCTGGCTACACCTTC

j_gene: TRBJ2-1
v_gene: TRBV20-1
abundance: NA
d_gene: NA
CDR3aa: CSARVLGNEQFF
CDR3nt: TGCAGTGCTAGAGTTCTGGGGAATGAGCAGTTCTTC

j_gene: TRBJ2-1
v_gene: TRBV24-1
abundance: NA
d_gene: TRBD2
CDR3aa: CATSETGGNTNEQFF
CDR3nt: TGTGCCACCAGTGAAACGGGAGGAAACACCAATGAGCAGTTCTTC

j_gene: TRBJ1-2
v_gene: TRBV9
abundance: few
d_gene: TRBD1
CDR3aa: CASSVGPWTGTYGYTF
CDR3nt: TGTGCCAGCAGCGTAGGGCCCTGGACAGGTACCTATGGCTACACCTTC

j_gene: TRBJ2-3
v_gene: TRBV20-1
abundance: NA
d_gene: NA
CDR3aa: CSARDWDKSTDTQYF
CDR3nt: TGCAGTGCTAGAGATTGGGACAAGAGCACAGATACGCAGTATTTT

j_gene: TRBJ2-1
v_gene: TRBV27
abundance: many
d_gene: NA
CDR3aa: CASSSTLMAPNEQFF
CDR3nt: TGTGCCAGCAGCTCTACATTGATGGCTCCCAATGAGCAGTTCTTC

j_gene: TRBJ1-1
v_gene: TRBV15
abundance: many
d_gene: NA
CDR3aa: CATSSSFSPSRMNTEAFF
CDR3nt: TGTGCCACCAGTTCCAGTTTTAGCCCAAGTCGCATGAACACTGAAGCTTTCTTT

j_gene: TRBJ2-1
v_gene: TRBV5-1
abundance: many
d_gene: NA
CDR3aa: CASSPRPAEVGGEQFF
CDR3nt: TGCGCCAGCAGCCCTCGACCAGCGGAGGTCGGAGGTGAGCAGTTCTTC

j_gene: TRBJ1-1
v_gene: TRBV28
abundance: many
d_gene: NA
CDR3aa: CASSPGAFEAFF
CDR3nt: TGTGCCAGCAGCCCCGGGGCGTTTGAAGCTTTCTTT

j_gene: TRBJ2-5
v_gene: TRBV28
abundance: many
d_gene: NA
CDR3aa: CASSSGTGSETQYF
CDR3nt: TGTGCCAGCAGCTCGGGCACGGGTTCCGAGACCCAGTACTTC

j_gene: TRBJ2-7
v_gene: TRBV6-2/TRBV6-3
abundance: few
d_gene: NA
CDR3aa: CASSVRGGSYEQYF
CDR3nt: TGTGCCAGCAGTGTCCGAGGGGGCTCCTACGAGCAGTACTTC

j_gene: TRBJ1-1
v_gene: TRBV6-1
abundance: NA
d_gene: TRBD1
CDR3aa: CASKNGQGDHTEAFF
CDR3nt: TGTGCCAGCAAGAACGGACAGGGGGACCACACTGAAGCTTTCTTT

j_gene: TRBJ1-2
v_gene: TRBV19
abundance: few
d_gene: TRBD1
CDR3aa: CASKGDSYGYTF
CDR3nt: TGTGCCAGCAAGGGGGACAGCTATGGCTACACCTTC

j_gene: TRBJ2-7
v_gene: TRBV28
abundance: NA
d_gene: NA
CDR3aa: CASSFLDRFSYEQYF
CDR3nt: TGTGCCAGCAGTTTCCTCGACAGGTTTTCCTACGAGCAGTACTTC

j_gene: TRBJ2-1
v_gene: TRBV12-3/TRBV12-4
abundance: many
d_gene: TRBD2
CDR3aa: CASSFTSGTYNEQFF
CDR3nt: TGTGCCAGCAGTTTTACTAGCGGTACTTACAATGAGCAGTTCTTC

j_gene: TRBJ2-3
v_gene: TRBV7-8
abundance: few
d_gene: NA
CDR3aa: CASSLTRADTQYF
CDR3nt: TGTGCCAGCAGCTTGACTAGAGCGGATACGCAGTATTTT

j_gene: TRBJ2-7
v_gene: TRBV7-8
abundance: few
d_gene: TRBD2
CDR3aa: CASSLGGGGPYEQYF
CDR3nt: TGTGCCAGCAGCTTAGGCGGGGGAGGTCCCTACGAGCAGTACTTC

j_gene: TRBJ2-3
v_gene: TRBV28
abundance: NA
d_gene: NA
CDR3aa: CASSETFGVTDTQYF
CDR3nt: TGTGCCAGCAGTGAAACCTTTGGGGTAACAGATACGCAGTATTTT

j_gene: TRBJ2-7
v_gene: TRBV7-2
abundance: many
d_gene: NA
CDR3aa: CASSRIRDVTYEQYF
CDR3nt: TGTGCCAGCAGCCGTATCCGGGACGTCACCTACGAGCAGTACTTC

j_gene: TRBJ1-4
v_gene: TRBV12-3/TRBV12-4
abundance: NA
d_gene: NA
CDR3aa: CASSLVGTAEKLFF
CDR3nt: TGTGCCAGCAGTTTAGTAGGGACGGCGGAAAAACTGTTTTTT

j_gene: TRBJ1-5
v_gene: TRBV19
abundance: NA
d_gene: NA
CDR3aa: CASSTVIGQPQHF
CDR3nt: TGTGCCAGTAGTACAGTAATCGGTCAGCCCCAGCATTTT

j_gene: TRBJ1-5
v_gene: TRBV12-3/TRBV12-4
abundance: NA
d_gene: NA
CDR3aa: CASIGGPDSNQPQHF
CDR3nt: TGTGCCAGCATCGGGGGTCCCGATAGCAATCAGCCCCAGCATTTT

j_gene: TRBJ2-2
v_gene: TRBV5-5
abundance: NA
d_gene: TRBD2
CDR3aa: CASSLGTSYTGELFF
CDR3nt: TGTGCCAGCAGCCTCGGGACTAGCTATACCGGGGAGCTGTTTTTT